The rows below give T cell receptor beta chains drawn from one sample of a study of cytomegalovirus exposure and HLA in healthy donors. Assay used: immunoSEQ multiplex PCR; TCRdb lists only in-frame clones, some missing. The sample lists 150,000 to 200,000 clones, over 60% occurring once. Source material: PBMCs. These receptors came from a male donor in good health and CMV-seronegative. Both conserved end residues are part of each CDR3. A D gene is named only where the DNA matches it firmly. For some rows the clone size is stated as once, few or many, or as a class when expanded; others skip it.

j_call d_call v_call clone_size cdr3_aa cdr3_nt
TRBJ1-1 . TRBV9 once CASSVVEGGNTEAFF TGTGCCAGCAGCGTAGTGGAAGGGGGGAACACTGAAGCTTTCTTT
TRBJ1-4 . TRBV28 . CASTVRGANEKLFF TGTGCCAGCACCGTCAGGGGTGCTAATGAAAAACTGTTTTTT
TRBJ2-3 TRBD1 TRBV11-2 once CASSSPGQGADTQYF TGTGCCAGCAGCTCTCCGGGACAGGGAGCAGATACGCAGTATTTT
TRBJ2-2 . TRBV5-5 . CASSPSGGLNTGELFF TGTGCCAGCAGCCCCTCCGGCGGACTAAACACCGGGGAGCTGTTTTTT
TRBJ2-7 . TRBV11-2 . CASSFTEGGEQYF TGTGCCAGCAGTTTTACAGAAGGGGGTGAGCAGTACTTC
TRBJ1-2 TRBD1 TRBV5-1 . CASSSSLDRQDYGYTF TGCGCCAGCAGCTCTTCACTGGACAGGCAGGACTATGGCTACACCTTC
TRBJ1-2 TRBD1 TRBV9 . CASSATGDYGYTF TGTGCCAGCAGCGCGACAGGGGACTATGGCTACACCTTC
TRBJ2-7 . TRBV19 . CASSNYHSYEQYF TGTGCCAGTAGTAACTACCACTCCTACGAGCAGTACTTC
TRBJ2-5 . TRBV5-1 . CASSLKETQYF TGCGCCAGCAGCCTTAAAGAGACCCAGTACTTC
TRBJ2-1 . TRBV7-9 . CASSYLRESYNEQFF TGTGCCAGCAGCTATCTCCGGGAATCCTACAATGAGCAGTTCTTC
TRBJ1-6 TRBD1 TRBV28 once CASNMDRGNSPLHF TGTGCCAGCAATATGGACAGGGGAAATTCACCCCTCCACTTT
TRBJ1-4 TRBD1 TRBV7-6 . CASSLVQGDEKLFF TGTGCCAGCAGCTTAGTACAGGGGGATGAAAAACTGTTTTTT
TRBJ2-7 . TRBV28 . CASSIGRFSYEQYF TGTGCCAGCAGTATTGGCAGGTTCTCCTACGAGCAGTACTTC
TRBJ1-2 TRBD1 TRBV7-9 . CASSPTDRNYGYTF TGTGCCAGCAGCCCTACGGACAGGAACTATGGCTACACCTTC
TRBJ1-5 . TRBV7-9 . CASSDGSGYQPQHF TGTGCCAGCAGCGACGGGTCTGGATATCAGCCCCAGCATTTT
TRBJ1-5 . TRBV6-1 . CASSGHTGRSNQPQHF TGTGCCAGCAGTGGTCATACAGGGAGAAGCAATCAGCCCCAGCATTTT
TRBJ2-7 . TRBV4-1 once CASSQDDRAHYEQYF TGCGCCAGCAGCCAAGATGACAGAGCCCACTACGAGCAGTACTTC
TRBJ2-2 TRBD1 TRBV7-9 . CASSSAGGRGELFF TGTGCCAGCAGCTCGGCAGGGGGCAGGGGGGAGCTGTTTTTT
TRBJ1-1 TRBD1 TRBV27 . CASSTRRDRDMNTEAFF TGTGCCAGCAGTACCCGCCGGGACAGGGATATGAACACTGAAGCTTTCTTT
TRBJ2-1 TRBD1 TRBV7-9 . CASSLGTGGDQFF TGTGCCAGCAGCCTTGGGACAGGGGGGGACCAGTTCTTC
TRBJ2-7 . TRBV6-6 . CASSRGSQTLYEQYF TGTGCCAGTAGCCGTGGCAGCCAAACCCTCTACGAGCAGTACTTC
TRBJ2-7 . TRBV18 few CASSPGGPNEQYF TGTGCCAGCTCACCAGGGGGCCCGAACGAGCAGTACTTC
TRBJ1-1 TRBD1 TRBV7-3 few CASSPDRENTEAFF TGTGCCAGCAGTCCTGACAGGGAGAACACTGAAGCTTTCTTT
TRBJ2-1 . TRBV27 . CASSLSYGGNEQFF TGTGCCAGCAGTTTATCGTACGGGGGCAATGAGCAGTTCTTC
TRBJ2-7 TRBD1 TRBV6-1 few CASSETQGDTGGLEQYF TGTGCCAGCAGTGAAACCCAGGGCGATACAGGGGGCCTAGAGCAGTACTTC
TRBJ1-4 . TRBV5-4 once CASSLEFLVWRHNEKLFF TGTGCCAGCAGCTTGGAGTTTCTGGTGTGGCGGCACAATGAAAAACTGTTTTTT
TRBJ2-1 TRBD2 TRBV15 few CATSRTPGLADYNEQFF TGTGCCACCAGCAGAACCCCCGGACTAGCGGACTACAATGAGCAGTTCTTC
TRBJ2-3 TRBD1 TRBV6-6 . CASSYPHGTGGDTQYF TGTGCCAGCAGTTATCCCCATGGGACAGGGGGTGATACGCAGTATTTT
TRBJ1-3 . TRBV28 few CASSSRVARVAGNTIYF TGTGCCAGCAGCTCCCGAGTCGCCAGGGTGGCAGGAAACACCATATATTTT
TRBJ1-1 . TRBV28 . CASPPVRGSPTEAFF TGTGCCAGCCCCCCGGTCAGGGGAAGCCCCACAGAAGCTTTCTTT
TRBJ2-7 . TRBV19 . CASSIGGGAYEQYF TGTGCCAGTAGTATAGGCGGGGGCGCCTACGAGCAGTACTTC
TRBJ2-7 TRBD1 TRBV6-1 . CASSEASGTGSTEQYF TGTGCCAGCAGTGAAGCTAGTGGGACAGGCAGCACCGAGCAGTACTTC
TRBJ2-3 . TRBV7-3 once CASSPGPGETDTQYF TGTGCCAGCAGCCCTGGGCCTGGGGAGACAGATACGCAGTATTTT
TRBJ2-5 TRBD1 TRBV7-9 . CASSLARQGQETQYF TGTGCCAGCAGCTTAGCCCGACAGGGACAAGAGACCCAGTACTTC
TRBJ2-6 . TRBV7-3 . CASSLIAQASGANVLTF TGTGCCAGCAGCTTAATTGCTCAGGCCTCTGGGGCCAACGTCCTGACTTTC
TRBJ2-1 . TRBV29-1 . CSVGNSYNEQFF TGCAGCGTCGGTAACTCCTACAATGAGCAGTTCTTC
TRBJ2-7 . TRBV28 . CASSPPWRAGIYEQYF TGTGCCAGCAGTCCCCCCTGGCGGGCGGGGATCTACGAGCAGTACTTC
TRBJ1-3 TRBD1 TRBV18 . CASSNRQGFDNTIYF TGTGCCAGCTCAAACCGACAGGGGTTTGATAACACCATATATTTT
TRBJ2-1 TRBD1 TRBV29-1 few CSVGTGGDRNEQFF TGCAGCGTCGGGACAGGGGGCGACCGGAATGAGCAGTTCTTC
TRBJ1-2 TRBD1 TRBV10-3 . CAISDDPTDRGGYGYTF TGTGCCATCAGTGACGACCCAACCGACAGGGGTGGCTATGGCTACACCTTC
TRBJ2-3 TRBD2 TRBV5-4 . CASSLGTSGRRTDTQYF TGTGCCAGCAGCCTAGGGACTAGCGGGAGACGCACAGATACGCAGTATTTT
TRBJ2-1 TRBD2 TRBV6-5 few CASSPVGREGEQFF TGTGCCAGCAGTCCCGTGGGGCGGGAGGGTGAGCAGTTCTTC
TRBJ2-1 . TRBV7-3 . CASSSAGQSSYNEQFF TGTGCCAGCAGCTCCGCCGGACAGAGCTCCTACAATGAGCAGTTCTTC
TRBJ2-1 TRBD2 TRBV9 once CASSPSGLNTYNEQFF TGTGCCAGCTCTCCTAGCGGTTTAAATACCTACAATGAGCAGTTCTTC
TRBJ2-2 . TRBV27 once CASRREGGGPNGELFF TGTGCCAGCAGGCGCGAGGGCGGGGGCCCCAACGGGGAGCTGTTTTTT
TRBJ1-1 . TRBV7-3 . CASSSRNTEAFF TGTGCCAGCAGCTCGCGGAACACTGAAGCTTTCTTT
TRBJ1-2 TRBD1 TRBV5-8 . CASSRTGGAKNYGYTF TGTGCCAGCAGCCGGACAGGGGGCGCCAAGAACTATGGCTACACCTTC
TRBJ2-6 . TRBV6-1 once CASSEVKAESWSSGANVLTF TGTGCCAGCAGTGAAGTTAAGGCGGAGTCCTGGAGCTCTGGGGCCAACGTCCTGACTTTC
TRBJ2-1 . TRBV2 . CASSVEGLGYNEQFF TGTGCCAGCAGTGTGGAGGGTTTGGGCTACAATGAGCAGTTCTTC
TRBJ1-1 . TRBV28 . CASSLSWGHSNTEAFF TGTGCCAGCAGTTTGTCGTGGGGGCACTCGAACACTGAAGCTTTCTTT
TRBJ2-2 . TRBV11-3 . CASSLRAGELFF TGTGCCAGCAGCTTACGGGCCGGGGAGCTGTTTTTT
TRBJ1-2 TRBD1 TRBV7-2 . CASSLRSQGASGYTF TGTGCCAGCAGCTTAAGGTCCCAGGGGGCTAGTGGCTACACCTTC
TRBJ1-5 TRBD1 TRBV19 . CASSARTGRPQHF TGTGCCAGTAGTGCCCGGACAGGTCGGCCCCAGCATTTT
TRBJ1-5 TRBD1 TRBV6-5 . CASSPGGVGNQPQHF TGTGCCAGCAGTCCAGGGGGCGTGGGCAATCAGCCCCAGCATTTT
TRBJ2-2 TRBD1 TRBV7-6 . CASSSSRTGDTGELFF TGTGCCAGCAGCTCGTCGAGGACAGGAGACACCGGGGAGCTGTTTTTT
TRBJ2-1 TRBD2 TRBV5-1 . CASSRSGLAVTEQFF TGCGCCAGCAGCAGATCGGGACTAGCGGTCACTGAGCAGTTCTTC
TRBJ2-6 . TRBV19 . CASSIVAGSGANVLTF TGTGCCAGTAGTATTGTAGCAGGGTCTGGGGCCAACGTCCTGACTTTC
TRBJ2-7 . TRBV11-3 . CASSKRPAITQGGSSYEQYF TGTGCCAGCAGCAAACGGCCCGCAATAACACAGGGGGGGTCGTCCTACGAGCAGTACTTC